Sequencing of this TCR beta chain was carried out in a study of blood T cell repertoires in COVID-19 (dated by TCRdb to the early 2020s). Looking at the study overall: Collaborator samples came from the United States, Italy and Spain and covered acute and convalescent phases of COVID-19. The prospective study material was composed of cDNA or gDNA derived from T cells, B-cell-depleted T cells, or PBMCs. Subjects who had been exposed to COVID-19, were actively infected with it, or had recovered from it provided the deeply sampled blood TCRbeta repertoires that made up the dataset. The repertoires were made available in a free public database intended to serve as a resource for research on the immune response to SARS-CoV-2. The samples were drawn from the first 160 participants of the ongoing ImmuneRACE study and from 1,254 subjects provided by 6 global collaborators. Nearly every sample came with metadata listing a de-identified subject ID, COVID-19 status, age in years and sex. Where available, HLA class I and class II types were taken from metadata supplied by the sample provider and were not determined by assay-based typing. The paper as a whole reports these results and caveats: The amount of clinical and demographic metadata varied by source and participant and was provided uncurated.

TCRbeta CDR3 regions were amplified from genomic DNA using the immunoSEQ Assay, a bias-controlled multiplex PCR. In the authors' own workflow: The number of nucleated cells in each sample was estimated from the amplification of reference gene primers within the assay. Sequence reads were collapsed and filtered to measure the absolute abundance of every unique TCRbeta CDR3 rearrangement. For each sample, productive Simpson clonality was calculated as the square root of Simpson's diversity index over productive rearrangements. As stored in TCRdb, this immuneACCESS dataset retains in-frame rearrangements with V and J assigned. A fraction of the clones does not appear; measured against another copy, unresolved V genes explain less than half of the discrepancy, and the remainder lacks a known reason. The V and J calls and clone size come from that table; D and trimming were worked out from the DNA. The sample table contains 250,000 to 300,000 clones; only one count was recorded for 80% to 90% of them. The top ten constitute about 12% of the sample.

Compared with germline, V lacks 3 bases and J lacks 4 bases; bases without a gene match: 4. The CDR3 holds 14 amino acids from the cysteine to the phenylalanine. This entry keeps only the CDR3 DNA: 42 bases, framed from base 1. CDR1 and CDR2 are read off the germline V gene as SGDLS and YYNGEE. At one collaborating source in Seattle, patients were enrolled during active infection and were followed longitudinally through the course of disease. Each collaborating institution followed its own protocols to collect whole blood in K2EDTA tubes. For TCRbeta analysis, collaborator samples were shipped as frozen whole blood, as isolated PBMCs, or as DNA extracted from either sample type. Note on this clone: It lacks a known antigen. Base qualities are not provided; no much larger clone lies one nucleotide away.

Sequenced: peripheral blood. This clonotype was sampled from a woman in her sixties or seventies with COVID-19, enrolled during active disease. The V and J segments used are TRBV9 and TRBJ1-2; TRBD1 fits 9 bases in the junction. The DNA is TGTGCCAGCAGCGGGGACAGGGTCCCCTATGGCTACACCTTC. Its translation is CASSGDRVPYGYTF.